The rows below give T cell receptor beta chains drawn from one sample of a study of cytomegalovirus exposure and HLA in healthy donors. The method was immunoSEQ multiplex PCR; TCRdb's version includes in-frame clones alone and lacks a portion of them. The sample has just over 150,000 clones, around four fifths seen once. Sequenced: PBMCs. These receptors all come from a man aged 18-30 years in good health and CMV-seronegative. The CDR3 runs from the conserved cysteine through the conserved F or W. D genes are given only for firm matches. Size values are once, few and many counts, or a class for expanded clones, and some rows have none.

cdr3_length: 11; j_call: TRBJ2-1; clone_size: NA; v_call: TRBV2; d_call: NA; cdr3_aa: CASTRDNEQFF; cdr3_nt: TGTGCCAGCACTAGAGACAATGAGCAGTTCTTC
cdr3_length: 17; j_call: TRBJ2-2; clone_size: NA; v_call: TRBV28; d_call: TRBD2; cdr3_aa: CATQFWEGPRGTGELFF; cdr3_nt: TGTGCTACACAGTTTTGGGAGGGGCCCCGGGGCACCGGGGAGCTGTTTTTT
cdr3_length: 16; j_call: TRBJ2-4; clone_size: NA; v_call: TRBV6-1; d_call: TRBD2; cdr3_aa: CASSEGTSGGKNIQYF; cdr3_nt: TGTGCCAGCAGTGAAGGGACTAGCGGGGGGAAAAACATTCAGTACTTC
cdr3_length: 12; j_call: TRBJ2-7; clone_size: NA; v_call: TRBV28; d_call: NA; cdr3_aa: CASSLGSYEQYF; cdr3_nt: TGTGCCAGCAGTTTAGGGAGTTACGAGCAGTACTTC
cdr3_length: 16; j_call: TRBJ1-3; clone_size: NA; v_call: TRBV28; d_call: TRBD1; cdr3_aa: CASSSGQGISGNTIYF; cdr3_nt: TGTGCCAGCAGTTCTGGACAGGGAATCTCTGGAAACACCATATATTTT
cdr3_length: 17; j_call: TRBJ1-6; clone_size: NA; v_call: TRBV5-1; d_call: TRBD1; cdr3_aa: CASSLVIGGQGNSPLHF; cdr3_nt: TGCGCCAGCAGCTTGGTGATTGGGGGACAGGGGAATTCACCCCTCCACTTT
cdr3_length: 16; j_call: TRBJ1-1; clone_size: NA; v_call: TRBV11-2; d_call: TRBD1; cdr3_aa: CASSPRTGWRMTEAFF; cdr3_nt: TGTGCCAGCAGCCCCCGGACAGGGTGGCGGATGACTGAAGCTTTCTTT
cdr3_length: 14; j_call: TRBJ2-1; clone_size: NA; v_call: TRBV6-5; d_call: TRBD2; cdr3_aa: CASRGLAGVHEQFF; cdr3_nt: TGTGCCAGCAGGGGACTAGCGGGGGTGCATGAGCAGTTCTTC
cdr3_length: 14; j_call: TRBJ1-1; clone_size: NA; v_call: TRBV6-5; d_call: TRBD1; cdr3_aa: CASSRTGLNTEAFF; cdr3_nt: TGTGCCAGCAGCCGGACAGGGCTTAACACTGAAGCTTTCTTT
cdr3_length: 15; j_call: TRBJ1-5; clone_size: few; v_call: TRBV30; d_call: NA; cdr3_aa: CAWSVGRRGNQPQHF; cdr3_nt: TGTGCCTGGAGTGTGGGGCGCCGGGGCAATCAGCCCCAGCATTTT
cdr3_length: 11; j_call: TRBJ2-7; clone_size: NA; v_call: TRBV20-1; d_call: NA; cdr3_aa: CSARESYEQYF; cdr3_nt: TGCAGTGCTAGGGAGAGCTACGAGCAGTACTTC
cdr3_length: 14; j_call: TRBJ2-3; clone_size: NA; v_call: TRBV7-2; d_call: NA; cdr3_aa: CASSPNARTDTQYF; cdr3_nt: TGTGCCAGCAGCCCTAACGCCCGGACAGATACGCAGTATTTT
cdr3_length: 15; j_call: TRBJ2-1; clone_size: NA; v_call: TRBV6-6; d_call: TRBD2; cdr3_aa: CASSFPGLAGGEQFF; cdr3_nt: TGTGCCAGCAGTTTCCCGGGACTAGCGGGAGGTGAGCAGTTCTTC
cdr3_length: 15; j_call: TRBJ2-1; clone_size: once; v_call: TRBV27; d_call: TRBD2; cdr3_aa: CASSWTSGGGGEQFF; cdr3_nt: TGTGCCAGCAGTTGGACTAGCGGGGGGGGTGGTGAGCAGTTCTTC
cdr3_length: 15; j_call: TRBJ1-1; clone_size: NA; v_call: TRBV7-9; d_call: TRBD1; cdr3_aa: CASSEGQGLNTEAFF; cdr3_nt: TGTGCCAGCAGCGAAGGACAGGGACTGAACACTGAAGCTTTCTTT
cdr3_length: 13; j_call: TRBJ1-1; clone_size: NA; v_call: TRBV10-3; d_call: NA; cdr3_aa: CAISRTENTEAFF; cdr3_nt: TGTGCCATCAGTCGTACTGAGAACACTGAAGCTTTCTTT
cdr3_length: 11; j_call: TRBJ1-1; clone_size: few; v_call: TRBV6-5; d_call: TRBD1; cdr3_aa: CASSQGAEAFF; cdr3_nt: TGTGCCAGCAGCCAGGGGGCTGAAGCTTTCTTT
cdr3_length: 14; j_call: TRBJ2-7; clone_size: NA; v_call: TRBV7-2; d_call: NA; cdr3_aa: CASSSTGTSYEQYF; cdr3_nt: TGTGCCAGCAGCTCTACCGGGACTTCCTACGAGCAGTACTTC
cdr3_length: 16; j_call: TRBJ1-3; clone_size: NA; v_call: TRBV28; d_call: TRBD1; cdr3_aa: CASSSPQGGTGNTIYF; cdr3_nt: TGTGCCAGCAGTTCCCCACAGGGGGGAACTGGAAACACCATATATTTT
cdr3_length: 14; j_call: TRBJ2-4; clone_size: NA; v_call: TRBV7-9; d_call: NA; cdr3_aa: CASSQTVSAGIQYF; cdr3_nt: TGTGCCAGCAGCCAGACAGTTTCCGCGGGAATTCAGTACTTC
cdr3_length: 14; j_call: TRBJ2-7; clone_size: NA; v_call: TRBV7-3; d_call: NA; cdr3_aa: CASSLTAGPYEQYF; cdr3_nt: TGTGCCAGCAGCTTGACGGCGGGGCCCTACGAGCAGTACTTC
cdr3_length: 16; j_call: TRBJ2-7; clone_size: NA; v_call: TRBV19; d_call: TRBD1; cdr3_aa: CASSRTGQGVSYEQYF; cdr3_nt: TGTGCCAGTAGTAGAACGGGACAGGGTGTTTCCTACGAGCAGTACTTC
cdr3_length: 14; j_call: TRBJ1-2; clone_size: NA; v_call: TRBV5-8; d_call: NA; cdr3_aa: CASSSDADLEGYTF; cdr3_nt: TGTGCCAGCAGCTCAGACGCGGATTTGGAGGGCTACACCTTC
cdr3_length: 16; j_call: TRBJ2-4; clone_size: NA; v_call: TRBV5-1; d_call: NA; cdr3_aa: CASSWLGDLYVDIQYF; cdr3_nt: TGCGCCAGCAGCTGGCTCGGGGATTTATATGTCGACATTCAGTACTTC
cdr3_length: 12; j_call: TRBJ2-3; clone_size: few; v_call: TRBV4-1; d_call: NA; cdr3_aa: CASSHLADTQYF; cdr3_nt: TGCGCCAGCAGCCACCTTGCAGATACGCAGTATTTT
cdr3_length: 15; j_call: TRBJ2-1; clone_size: NA; v_call: TRBV4-3; d_call: NA; cdr3_aa: CASSHADRSIDEQFF; cdr3_nt: TGCGCCAGCAGCCATGCGGACAGATCGATCGATGAGCAGTTCTTC
cdr3_length: 13; j_call: TRBJ1-1; clone_size: NA; v_call: TRBV5-6; d_call: NA; cdr3_aa: CASSLASGEEAFF; cdr3_nt: TGTGCCAGCAGCTTGGCCTCGGGGGAAGAAGCTTTCTTT
cdr3_length: 18; j_call: TRBJ1-5; clone_size: NA; v_call: TRBV7-2; d_call: NA; cdr3_aa: CASSFFQGNKNLNQPQHF; cdr3_nt: TGTGCCAGCAGCTTTTTCCAGGGAAACAAAAACTTAAATCAGCCCCAGCATTTT
cdr3_length: 14; j_call: TRBJ2-7; clone_size: NA; v_call: TRBV28; d_call: TRBD1; cdr3_aa: CASSPRTGLNEQYF; cdr3_nt: TGTGCCAGCAGCCCCAGGACAGGTCTCAACGAGCAGTACTTC
cdr3_length: 16; j_call: TRBJ1-6; clone_size: NA; v_call: TRBV7-8; d_call: NA; cdr3_aa: CASSPLGGRGHSPLHF; cdr3_nt: TGTGCCAGCAGCCCGCTCGGGGGACGGGGTCATTCACCCCTCCACTTT
cdr3_length: 16; j_call: TRBJ1-6; clone_size: NA; v_call: TRBV6-5; d_call: NA; cdr3_aa: CASSYSRQEYNSPLHF; cdr3_nt: TGTGCCAGCAGTTACTCCCGACAGGAATATAATTCACCCCTCCACTTT
cdr3_length: 18; j_call: TRBJ1-3; clone_size: NA; v_call: TRBV7-8; d_call: TRBD1; cdr3_aa: CASSSWGDRTSSGNTIYF; cdr3_nt: TGTGCCAGCAGCTCCTGGGGGGACAGGACGAGCTCTGGAAACACCATATATTTT
cdr3_length: 13; j_call: TRBJ1-4; clone_size: NA; v_call: TRBV18; d_call: TRBD1; cdr3_aa: CASSRDRDEKLFF; cdr3_nt: TGTGCCAGCTCAAGGGACAGGGATGAAAAACTGTTTTTT